This T cell receptor beta chain was recovered during a study of shared clonotypes between healthy human individuals. Germline lookup yields CDR1 MDHEN and CDR2 SYDVKM. Trimming stripped 3 bases from V and 6 bases from J, with 15 bases between. The CDR3 length is 16 residues. Profiled with immunoSEQ multiplex PCR; TCRdb holds only in-frame clones, not every one. The table has more than 2 million clones, 85% to 95% seen once; the top ten hold 0.13%. The chain links TRBV28 to TRBJ1-6; weak D call: TRBD1 (5 bases). Sequencing input: naive CD4+ T cells sorted from blood. Described subset: CD45RA+ positively selected. The TCR sequence derives from a man aged 18 to 30 in good health. The DNA of the CDR3 is TGTGCCAGCAGTTTTGGGCAGGGCGGCCTTAATTCACCCCTCCACTTT. Its translation is CASSFGQGGLNSPLHF.